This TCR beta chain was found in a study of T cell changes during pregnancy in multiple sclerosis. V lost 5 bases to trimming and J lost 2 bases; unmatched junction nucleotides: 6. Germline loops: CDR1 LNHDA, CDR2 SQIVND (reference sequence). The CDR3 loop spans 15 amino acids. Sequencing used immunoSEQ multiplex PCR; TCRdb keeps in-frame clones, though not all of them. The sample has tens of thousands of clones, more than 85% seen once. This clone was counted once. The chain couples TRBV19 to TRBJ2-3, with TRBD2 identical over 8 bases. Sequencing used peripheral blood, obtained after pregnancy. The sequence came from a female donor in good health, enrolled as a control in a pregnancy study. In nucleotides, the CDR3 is TGTGCCAGTAGTCTGGGACTAGTACCCACAGATACGCAGTATTTT. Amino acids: CASSLGLVPTDTQYF. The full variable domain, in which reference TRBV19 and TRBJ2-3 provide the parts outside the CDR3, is DGGITQSPKYLFRKEGQNVTLSCEQNLNHDAMYWYRQDPGQGLRLIYYSQIVNDFQKGDIAEGYSVSREKKESFPLTVTSAQKNPTAFYLCASSLGLVPTDTQYFGPGTRLTVL.